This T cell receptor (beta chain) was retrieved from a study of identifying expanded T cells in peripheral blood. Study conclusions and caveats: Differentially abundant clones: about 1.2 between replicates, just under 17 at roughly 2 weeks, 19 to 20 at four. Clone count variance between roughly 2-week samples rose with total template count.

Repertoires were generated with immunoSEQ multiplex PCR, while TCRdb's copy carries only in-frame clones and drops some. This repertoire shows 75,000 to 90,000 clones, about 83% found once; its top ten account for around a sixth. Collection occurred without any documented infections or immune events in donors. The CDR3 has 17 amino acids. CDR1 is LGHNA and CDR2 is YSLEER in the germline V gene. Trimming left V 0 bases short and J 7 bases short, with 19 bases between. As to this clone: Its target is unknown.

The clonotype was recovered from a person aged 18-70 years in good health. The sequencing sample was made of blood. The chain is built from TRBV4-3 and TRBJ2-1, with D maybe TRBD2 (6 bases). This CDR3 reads CASSQEGEGGFGNEQFF. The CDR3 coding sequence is TGCGCCAGCAGCCAAGAAGGTGAGGGAGGATTCGGGAATGAGCAGTTCTTC.